The entry below gives a single T cell receptor beta chain sequence along with its context. RNA transcripts provided the source from which TCR beta CDR3 regions were amplified. HTBI primers were employed in a first-round RT-PCR of the TCR CDR3. Each CDR3 protein is one row after TCRdb ran MiXCR on the multiplex PCR reads. The data hold about 300,000 distinct CDR3 sequences, with about 19% observed a single time. This CDR3 is 14 amino acids long. J gave up 3 bases and V 10 bases, and 12 bases lay outside the gene matches. Germline-derived CDR1 and CDR2 are MDHEN and SYDVKM. The data originate from a study of T cells in Graves' hyperthyroidism and ophthalmopathy.

The receptor was isolated from a man in his fifties or sixties with Graves' ophthalmopathy. The genes are TRBV28 and TRBJ2-7; 7 bases match TRBD1. The specimen sequenced was blood. The CDR3 here is CATRGGQVGYEQYF. DNA for the CDR3: TGTGCCACCCGCGGCGGACAGGTTGGCTACGAGCAGTACTTC.